This T cell receptor (beta chain) was captured in a study of cytomegalovirus exposure and HLA in healthy donors (dated by TCRdb to the late 2010s). About the investigation overall: In an earlier analysis of roughly 500 of the donors, 276 Gb of sequence data and some 120 million unique TCR beta sequences from approximately 180 million T cells were reported. Of the approximately 370 genotyped donors, 65% to 90% were placed in the genetic ancestry cluster associated with self-reported Caucasian donors. The T cell repertoires of 670 or so subjects were profiled by immunosequencing and related to cytomegalovirus serostatus. To predict cytomegalovirus infection status, the study brought together high-throughput TCR immunosequencing, statistical association of individual TCRs with disease status, and machine learning. Genome-wide SNP genotypes for about 65% of the 666 donors were used in a later genetic analysis, which treated that subset as a discovery cohort. Roughly 300 gigabases of sequencing data and roughly 90 million unique TCR sequences were included in an early release covering about 700 HLA-typed donors. To decide whether each TCR beta V gene segment behaved as functional or pseudogenic, an earlier analysis of approximately 620 of the donors relied on high-throughput TCR beta sequencing. A separate validation cohort of some 130 different subjects was used in addition to the 666-subject first cohort. Among about 410 genotyped donors of the cohort, an average of around 250,000 unique TCR beta nucleotide sequences was sequenced per donor, of which about 19% were non-productive. To study patterns of TCR occurrence, a later analysis re-analyzed previously published TCR beta repertoires from several hundred donors and added high-resolution HLA genotyping. Every repertoire in the discovery cohort had been generated on one and the same sequencing platform. About five DR-DQ haplotypes were treated as single units for association and clustering because of strong linkage in the cohort. The number of typed donors differed by locus: roughly 629-640 for A, B, C, DRB1 and DQB1; approximately 520 for DQA1; over 600 for DPA1; and about 450 for DPB1. The study aimed to test whether cataloging public T cell receptors could reveal signatures of past pathogen exposure. HLA typing included class I and class II loci at four-digit resolution. Rather than using new phenotypic data, the later analysis identified candidate immune exposures from TCR beta sequences and from how often those sequences occurred across donors. Donor age, sex, ethnicity and CMV serostatus were compiled together with the repertoire data. The investigation overall reported the following: Correlated functional status among segregating V segments might reflect linkage disequilibrium, but an unknown experimental factor could not be ruled out. Because some donors lacked HLA typing at each locus, the association tests relied only on the typed subset. In the study, 150 to 200 TCR beta chains were listed as associated with cytomegalovirus. An earlier analysis of approximately 590 of the donors showed that most TCR beta V segments appeared in productive rearrangements either about 87% or about 30% of the time, which broadly matched IMGT annotations. In a later analysis, most CMV-associated TCR beta chains were found to appear HLA-restricted, with HLA associations seemingly driven largely by CMV exposure. The classifier was reported to diagnose cytomegalovirus status with high specificity and sensitivity in both the original and validation cohorts. For the cohort, immune exposure information was limited to CMV serostatus. Some IMGT-functional V segments, including TRBV6-2 and TRBV6-3, could not be told apart with the 87-base-pair reads, so those segments were excluded. According to the authors, the approach could potentially be generalized to other disease states and immunological phenotypes. In a later analysis, HLA-associated TCR beta chains were found to be more clonally expanded and to have lower generation probabilities than equally common non-associated chains. In vitro tests confirmed that a few of the cytomegalovirus-associated TCR beta chains recognize cytomegalovirus antigens. According to a later analysis, parvovirus B19, influenza, CMV and Epstein-Barr virus appeared linked to several top co-occurrence clusters. The sequencing pipeline was judged likely to have produced a cluster of highly shared sequence variants as a technical artifact. Roughly uniform sequencing depth across donors was assumed in presence/absence analyses, although this assumption may not hold. V-gene and J-gene trimming of TCR beta chains was associated with a missense DCLRE1C variant in a later genetic analysis, and the association was replicated in an independent cohort. According to a later analysis, TCR association rates differed among HLA loci, with DRB1 alleles showing the most associated TCRs and HLA-C alleles showing the fewest. A further reported finding was that TCR beta sequences accurately predicted the HLA-A and HLA-B alleles for most subjects in the first cohort. Because counts were too low, about 15 rarely observed V segments, including chromosome 9 orphons, were left out of the earlier analysis of approximately 580 of the donors. According to a later genetic analysis, donors in an Asian-associated ancestry cluster had fewer N-insertions in productive TCRs than the approximately 670-donor mean. Strong co-occurrence of HLA alleles, especially DR and DQ, made assigning TCR associations to individual alleles difficult. This cohort had only TCR beta chains sequenced, and the lack of alpha or paired-chain data limited which features could be detected. At a false discovery rate of 0.05, a later analysis linked 16,951 TCR beta sequences to specific HLA alleles. Most TCR sequences were seen in very few donors, while some public TCRs were found in many individuals.

The CDR3, cysteine through phenylalanine, is 16 amino acids long. CDR3 DNA only is kept here, 48 bases in frame from base 1. The V end gives up 6 bases and the J end 4 bases, leaving 10 bases in the junction not matched to a gene. The CDR1 and CDR2 encoded by the germline V gene (reference sequence) are LNHDA and SQIVND. The cohort was made up of approximately 670 healthy bone marrow donors. All cohort members were sampled while nominally healthy, although unrecorded immune exposures were likely present. The donor tested CMV seropositive, placing the donor among the approximately 290 seropositive members of the cohort. A peripheral blood sample was provided by each donor, and peripheral blood mononuclear cells were used for TCR beta sequencing. The Qiagen DNeasy Blood Extraction Kit was used to extract genomic DNA from the blood cell samples. In this sample, this clone turned up a few times. Its antigen is still unknown. Base qualities are not recorded, but no much larger clone differs from it by a single base.

Libraries were made using the immunoSEQ multiplex PCR assay. The multiplex PCR relied on a mix of 60 forward primers for TCR Vbeta segments and 13 reverse primers for TCR Jbeta segments. The CDR3 region of rearranged TCR beta genes was amplified from genomic DNA with a multiplex PCR assay. The amplified TCR beta libraries were sequenced on the Illumina HiSeq System as 87-base-pair reads. Per the authors' processing: A later analysis tallied approximately 87 million unique TCR beta chains across the roughly 610 repertoires, and some 10 million of those chains were shared by two or more donors. To remove PCR and sequencing errors, raw reads were error-corrected and collapsed into unique sequences using a nearest-neighbor algorithm that merged closely related sequences. Alignment of CDR3 sequences to IMGT reference sequences was used to assign V, D and J gene segments. For a sequence to be retained, at least a six-nucleotide match to both a V gene segment and a J gene segment was required. A rearrangement counted as productive if the CDR3 had no stop codons and remained in frame with V and J, and every other rearrangement counted as non-productive. CDR3 was defined according to IMGT convention as the region running from the second conserved V-encoded cysteine to the conserved J-encoded phenylalanine. The earlier analysis of around 640 of the donors excluded sequences that lacked an unambiguous match to a single V gene segment. In an earlier analysis of 587 of the donors, V segments were called functional above 56.7% productive rearrangements and were called segregating when the between-donor standard deviation exceeded 5%. A statistical classification framework was developed to diagnose cytomegalovirus status using the catalog of TCR beta chain sequences. In a later analysis, V and J genes were assigned by comparing TCR nucleotide sequences against IMGT/GENE-DB human TR gene sequences. The TCRdist pipeline was used in a later analysis to assign CDR3 sequences and most-parsimonious VDJ recombination scenarios. In a later analysis, each TCR beta chain was defined by its CDR3 amino acid sequence together with its V-gene family, and reads lacking a unique V-gene family were excluded. As a way to deal with suspected cross-contamination and a sequencing artifact, a later analysis dropped 500 to 700 nucleotide sequences that were highly shared and had low generation probability. A later analysis calculated a clonal expansion index for each public chain from normalized within-repertoire ranks of inferred template counts. In a later analysis, generation probabilities were computed using a VDJ recombination model fitted to out-of-frame rearrangements, and the results were checked against IGoR. In a later analysis, hypergeometric tests were used to score TCR-TCR, TCR-HLA and TCR-CMV co-occurrence, with a repertoire-size bias correction applied to TCR pairs. To estimate false discovery rates, a later analysis permuted the HLA or CMV assignments 20 times. In a later analysis, co-occurring TCRs were grouped using DBSCAN, with TCRdist sequence similarity added in when clustering inside HLA-allele-positive subsets. For co-occurrence clustering, repertoires with fewer than 30,000 or more than 120,000 public chains were excluded, along with a handful of repertoires with anomalous nucleotide sharing. Here the immuneACCESS table is served through TCRdb, limited to in-frame sequences with V and J called. Missing clones are a known gap in these copies; in checked studies unresolved V genes cover under half, and the rest lacks a known reason. The V and J calls and clone size are taken from that table; D and trimming were inferred from the DNA. Within this sample are approximately 110,000 clones, with 65% to 80% of them counted one time only. The biggest ten clones account for around 4.9% of the sample.

Source material: PBMCs. This sequence was found in a man aged 25 to 40 in good health and CMV-seropositive. The chain joins TRBV19 to TRBJ1-4; TRBD1 lines up with 8 middle nucleotides. The nucleotide sequence reads TGTGCCAGTAGCCACACAGGGGGTTCTGGTAATGAAAAACTGTTTTTT. It encodes CASSHTGGSGNEKLFF.